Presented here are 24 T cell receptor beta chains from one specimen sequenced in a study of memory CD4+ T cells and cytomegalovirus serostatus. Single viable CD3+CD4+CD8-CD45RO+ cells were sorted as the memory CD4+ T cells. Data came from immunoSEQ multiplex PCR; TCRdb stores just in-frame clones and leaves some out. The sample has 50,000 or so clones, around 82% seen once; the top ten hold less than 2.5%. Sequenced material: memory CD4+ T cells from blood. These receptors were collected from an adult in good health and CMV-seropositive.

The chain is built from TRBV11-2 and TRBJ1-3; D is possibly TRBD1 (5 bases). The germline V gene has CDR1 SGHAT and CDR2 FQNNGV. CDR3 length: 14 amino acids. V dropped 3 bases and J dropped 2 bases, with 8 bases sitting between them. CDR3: CASSFTGAGNTIYF. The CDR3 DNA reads TGTGCCAGCAGCTTTACGGGGGCTGGAAACACCATATATTTT.

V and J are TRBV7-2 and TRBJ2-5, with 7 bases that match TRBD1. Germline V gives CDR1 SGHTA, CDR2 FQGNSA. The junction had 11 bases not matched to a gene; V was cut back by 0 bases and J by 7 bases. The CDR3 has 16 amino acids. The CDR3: CASSLAPDRVVRTQYF. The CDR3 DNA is TGTGCCAGCAGCTTAGCGCCTGACAGGGTAGTTAGGACCCAGTACTTC.

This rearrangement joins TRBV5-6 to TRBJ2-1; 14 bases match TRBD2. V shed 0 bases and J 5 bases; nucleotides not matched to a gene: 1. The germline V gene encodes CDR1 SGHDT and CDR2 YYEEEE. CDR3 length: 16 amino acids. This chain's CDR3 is CASSLAGLAGDNEQFF. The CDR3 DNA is TGTGCCAGCAGCTTGGCGGGACTAGCGGGGGACAATGAGCAGTTCTTC. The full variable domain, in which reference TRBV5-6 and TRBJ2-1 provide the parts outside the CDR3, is DAGVTQSPTHLIKTRGQQVTLRCSPKSGHDTVSWYQQALGQGPQFIFQYYEEEERQRGNFPDRFSGHQFPNYSSELNVNALLLGDSALYLCASSLAGLAGDNEQFFGPGTRLTVL.

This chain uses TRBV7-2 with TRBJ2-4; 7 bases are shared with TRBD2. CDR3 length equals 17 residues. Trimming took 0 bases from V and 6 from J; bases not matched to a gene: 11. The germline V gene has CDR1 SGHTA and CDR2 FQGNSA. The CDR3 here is CASSLAGGGQGRNIQYF. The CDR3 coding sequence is TGTGCCAGCAGCTTAGCCGGGGGAGGGCAGGGTAGAAACATTCAGTACTTC.

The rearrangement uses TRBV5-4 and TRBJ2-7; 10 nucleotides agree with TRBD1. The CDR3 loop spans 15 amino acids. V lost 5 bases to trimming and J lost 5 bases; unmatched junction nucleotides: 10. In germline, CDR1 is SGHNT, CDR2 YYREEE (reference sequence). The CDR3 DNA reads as TGTGCCAGCAGTCCCCGGGACAGGGGTGACCACGAGCAGTACTTC. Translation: CASSPRDRGDHEQYF.

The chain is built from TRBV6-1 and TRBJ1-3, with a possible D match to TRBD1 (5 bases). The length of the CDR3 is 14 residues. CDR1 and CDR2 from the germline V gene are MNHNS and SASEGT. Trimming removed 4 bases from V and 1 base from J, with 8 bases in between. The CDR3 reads CASSVPGSGNTIYF. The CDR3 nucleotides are TGTGCCAGCAGTGTCCCAGGGTCTGGAAACACCATATATTTT.

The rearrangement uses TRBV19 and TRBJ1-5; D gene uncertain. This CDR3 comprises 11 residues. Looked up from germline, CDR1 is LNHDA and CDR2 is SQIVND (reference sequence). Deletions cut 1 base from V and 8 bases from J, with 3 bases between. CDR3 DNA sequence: TGTGCCAGTAGTATAGGGGAGCCCCAGCATTTT. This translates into CASSIGEPQHF.

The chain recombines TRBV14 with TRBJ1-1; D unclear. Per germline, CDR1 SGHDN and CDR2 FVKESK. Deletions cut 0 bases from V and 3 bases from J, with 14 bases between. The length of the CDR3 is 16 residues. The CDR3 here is CASSQELEVPDTEAFF. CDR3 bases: TGTGCCAGCAGCCAAGAATTGGAGGTCCCCGACACTGAAGCTTTCTTT. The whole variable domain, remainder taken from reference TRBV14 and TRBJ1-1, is EAGVTQFPSHSVIEKGQTVTLRCDPISGHDNLYWYRRVMGKEIKFLLHFVKESKQDESGMPNNRFLAERTGGTYSTLKVQPAELEDSGVYFCASSQELEVPDTEAFFGQGTRLTVV.

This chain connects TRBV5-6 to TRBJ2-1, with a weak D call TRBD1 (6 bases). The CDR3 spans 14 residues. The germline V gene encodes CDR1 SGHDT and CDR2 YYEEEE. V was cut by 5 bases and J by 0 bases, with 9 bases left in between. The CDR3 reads CASSTGISYNEQFF. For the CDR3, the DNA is TGTGCCAGCAGTACAGGGATCTCCTACAATGAGCAGTTCTTC.

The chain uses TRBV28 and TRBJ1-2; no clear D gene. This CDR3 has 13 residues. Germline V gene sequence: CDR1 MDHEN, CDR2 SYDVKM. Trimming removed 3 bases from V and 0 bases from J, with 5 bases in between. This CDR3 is CASSFGPNYGYTF. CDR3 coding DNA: TGTGCCAGCAGTTTCGGCCCTAACTATGGCTACACCTTC.

The CDR3 reads CASSSRGGSGYTF. The CDR3 DNA reads TGTGCCAGCAGCTCCCGAGGAGGGTCTGGCTACACCTTC. The chain combines TRBV5-6 with TRBJ1-2; D is unresolved. Trimming left V 3 bases short and J 7 bases short, with 13 bases between. The CDR3 runs 13 residues. Germline lookup yields CDR1 SGHDT and CDR2 YYEEEE.

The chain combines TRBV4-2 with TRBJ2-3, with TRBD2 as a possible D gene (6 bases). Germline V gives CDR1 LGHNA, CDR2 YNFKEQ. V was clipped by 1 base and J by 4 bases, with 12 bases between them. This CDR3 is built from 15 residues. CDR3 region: CASSQVNGRSDTQYF. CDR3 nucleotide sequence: TGTGCCAGCAGCCAAGTTAACGGGAGATCAGATACGCAGTATTTT.

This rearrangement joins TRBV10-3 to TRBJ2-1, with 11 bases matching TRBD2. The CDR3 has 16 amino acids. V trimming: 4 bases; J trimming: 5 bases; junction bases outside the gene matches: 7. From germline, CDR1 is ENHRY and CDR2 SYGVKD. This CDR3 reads CAISGGGTSGDNEQFF. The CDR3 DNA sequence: TGTGCCATCAGTGGCGGGGGGACTAGCGGAGACAATGAGCAGTTCTTC.

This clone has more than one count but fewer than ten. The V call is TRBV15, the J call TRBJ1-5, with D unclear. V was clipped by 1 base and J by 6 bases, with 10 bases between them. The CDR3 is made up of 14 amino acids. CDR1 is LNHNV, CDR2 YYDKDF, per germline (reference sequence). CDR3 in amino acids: CATSRGQSPQPQHF. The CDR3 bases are TGTGCCACCAGCAGAGGTCAGAGTCCTCAGCCCCAGCATTTT.

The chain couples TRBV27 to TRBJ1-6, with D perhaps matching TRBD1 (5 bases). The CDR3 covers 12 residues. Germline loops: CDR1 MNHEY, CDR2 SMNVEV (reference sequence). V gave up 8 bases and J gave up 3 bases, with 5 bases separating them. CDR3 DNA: TGTGCCAGCGGGGGCTATAATTCACCCCTCCACTTT. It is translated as CASGGYNSPLHF.

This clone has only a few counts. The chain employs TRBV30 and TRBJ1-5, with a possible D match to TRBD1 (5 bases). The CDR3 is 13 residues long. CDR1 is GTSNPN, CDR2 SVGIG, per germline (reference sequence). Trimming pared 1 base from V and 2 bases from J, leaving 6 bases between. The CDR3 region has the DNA TGTGCCTGGAGTGGGGGGGGCAATCAGCCCCAGCATTTT. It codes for CAWSGGGNQPQHF.

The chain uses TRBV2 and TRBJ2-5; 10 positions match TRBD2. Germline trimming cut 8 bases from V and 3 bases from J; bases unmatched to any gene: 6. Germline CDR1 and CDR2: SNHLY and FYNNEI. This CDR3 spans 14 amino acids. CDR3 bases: TGTGCCAGCCTGGTACTAGCGGGAAAAGAGACCCAGTACTTC. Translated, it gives CASLVLAGKETQYF.

In DNA form, the CDR3 reads TGTGCCAGTAGTATGGCACGGGGCTATGGCTACACCTTC. Its protein is CASSMARGYGYTF. The chain is built from TRBV19 and TRBJ1-2; D unclear. CDR3 length: 13 residues. Germline assignment: CDR1 LNHDA and CDR2 SQIVND (reference sequence). Trimming cost V 3 bases and J 4 bases, with 9 bases left between them.

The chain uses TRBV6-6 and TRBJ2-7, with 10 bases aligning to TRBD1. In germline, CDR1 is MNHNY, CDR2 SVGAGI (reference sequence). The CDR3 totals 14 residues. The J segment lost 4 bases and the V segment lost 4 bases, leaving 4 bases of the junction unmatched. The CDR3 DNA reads TGTGCCAGCAGTTTCCGGGACAGGGGTTACGAGCAGTACTTC. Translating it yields CASSFRDRGYEQYF.

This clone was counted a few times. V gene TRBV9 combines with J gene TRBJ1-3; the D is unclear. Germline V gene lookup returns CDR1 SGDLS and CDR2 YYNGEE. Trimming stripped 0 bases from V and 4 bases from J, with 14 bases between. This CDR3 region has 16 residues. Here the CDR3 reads CASSVGLRVWGNTIYF. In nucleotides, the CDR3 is TGTGCCAGCAGCGTAGGATTGCGAGTCTGGGGAAACACCATATATTTT.

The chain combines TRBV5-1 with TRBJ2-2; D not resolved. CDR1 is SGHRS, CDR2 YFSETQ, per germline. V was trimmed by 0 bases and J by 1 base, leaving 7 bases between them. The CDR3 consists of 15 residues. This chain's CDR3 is CASSLGVGNTGELFF. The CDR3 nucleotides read TGCGCCAGCAGCTTGGGGGTCGGGAACACCGGGGAGCTGTTTTTT.

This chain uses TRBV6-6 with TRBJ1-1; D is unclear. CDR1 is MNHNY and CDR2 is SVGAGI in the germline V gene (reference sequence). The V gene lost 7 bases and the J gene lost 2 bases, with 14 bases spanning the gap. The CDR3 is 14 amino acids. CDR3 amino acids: CASNPNGKNTEAFF. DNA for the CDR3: TGTGCCAGCAACCCCAACGGCAAAAACACTGAAGCTTTCTTT.

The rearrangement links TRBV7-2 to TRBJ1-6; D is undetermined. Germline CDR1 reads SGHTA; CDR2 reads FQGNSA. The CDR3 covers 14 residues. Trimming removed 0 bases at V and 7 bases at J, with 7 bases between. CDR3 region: CASSLAGWNSPLHF. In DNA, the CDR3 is TGTGCCAGCAGCTTAGCAGGGTGGAATTCACCCCTCCACTTT.

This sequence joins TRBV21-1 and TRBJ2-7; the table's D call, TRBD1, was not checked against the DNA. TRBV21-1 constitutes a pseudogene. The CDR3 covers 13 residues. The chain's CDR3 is CASPDSWSHEQYF. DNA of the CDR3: TGTGCCAGCCCGGACAGTTGGAGCCACGAGCAGTACTTC.